Listed below are T cell receptor beta chains from one sample, sequenced in a study of cytomegalovirus exposure and HLA in healthy donors. The table came from immunoSEQ multiplex PCR; TCRdb's copy has only in-frame clones and leaves some out. This table holds tens of thousands of clones, roughly 93% found once. Sample: PBMCs. These receptors were taken from a woman in her twenties or thirties in good health and CMV-seronegative. Both conserved end residues are part of each CDR3. Fields, in order: CDR3 protein, CDR3 DNA, D gene, J gene, clone size, V gene. The D gene is left open where the match is weak. Only part of the rows carry a size: once, few, many, or a class if the clone is expanded.

CDR3 protein: CASSPRVLYGYTF; CDR3 DNA: TGTGCCAGCAGTCCGCGAGTACTCTATGGCTACACCTTC; D gene: .; J gene: TRBJ1-2; clone size: .; V gene: TRBV6-6
CDR3 protein: CASSLRGTGAYEQYF; CDR3 DNA: TGTGCCAGCAGCTTACGGGGGACAGGGGCCTACGAGCAGTACTTC; D gene: TRBD1; J gene: TRBJ2-7; clone size: .; V gene: TRBV11-2
CDR3 protein: CASSSLDTPNYGYTF; CDR3 DNA: TGTGCCAGCAGCTCCTTGGACACACCTAACTATGGCTACACCTTC; D gene: .; J gene: TRBJ1-2; clone size: .; V gene: TRBV7-6
CDR3 protein: CATTGETQYF; CDR3 DNA: TGTGCCACCACTGGAGAGACCCAGTACTTC; D gene: .; J gene: TRBJ2-5; clone size: .; V gene: TRBV28
CDR3 protein: CASSFLAAYLNTGELFF; CDR3 DNA: TGTGCCAGCAGCTTTCTAGCGGCTTATCTTAACACCGGGGAGCTGTTTTTT; D gene: TRBD2; J gene: TRBJ2-2; clone size: .; V gene: TRBV5-6
CDR3 protein: CASSQEELAESSTDTQYF; CDR3 DNA: TGCGCCAGCAGCCAAGAGGAACTAGCGGAGTCTAGCACAGATACGCAGTATTTT; D gene: TRBD2; J gene: TRBJ2-3; clone size: .; V gene: TRBV4-3
CDR3 protein: CASSQDSPNQPQHF; CDR3 DNA: TGCGCCAGCAGCCAAGATAGTCCAAATCAGCCCCAGCATTTT; D gene: .; J gene: TRBJ1-5; clone size: .; V gene: TRBV4-1
CDR3 protein: CASRDGPGDQPQHF; CDR3 DNA: TGTGCCAGCAGGGACGGGCCAGGGGATCAGCCCCAGCATTTT; D gene: .; J gene: TRBJ1-5; clone size: .; V gene: TRBV27
CDR3 protein: CASSHMVGGRSNQPQHF; CDR3 DNA: TGCGCCAGCAGCCATATGGTGGGGGGGCGGAGCAATCAGCCCCAGCATTTT; D gene: .; J gene: TRBJ1-5; clone size: .; V gene: TRBV4-1
CDR3 protein: CASSYGRLETQYF; CDR3 DNA: TGTGCCAGCAGTTACGGCAGGTTAGAGACCCAGTACTTC; D gene: .; J gene: TRBJ2-5; clone size: .; V gene: TRBV6-5
CDR3 protein: CASRDSGGTGELFF; CDR3 DNA: TGTGCCTCCCGAGATAGCGGGGGCACCGGGGAGCTGTTTTTT; D gene: TRBD2; J gene: TRBJ2-2; clone size: once; V gene: TRBV7-8
CDR3 protein: CASSQVEAQPQHF; CDR3 DNA: TGCGCCAGCAGCCAAGTGGAGGCTCAGCCCCAGCATTTT; D gene: .; J gene: TRBJ1-5; clone size: .; V gene: TRBV4-1
CDR3 protein: CASSPGTGDGGYTF; CDR3 DNA: TGTGCCAGCAGCCCCGGGACAGGGGACGGTGGCTACACCTTC; D gene: TRBD1; J gene: TRBJ1-2; clone size: once; V gene: TRBV7-3
CDR3 protein: CASSPLLYGYTF; CDR3 DNA: TGTGCCAGCAGCCCCCTTCTCTATGGCTACACCTTC; D gene: .; J gene: TRBJ1-2; clone size: .; V gene: TRBV28
CDR3 protein: CAEGNRGRPHTYEQYF; CDR3 DNA: TGTGCCGAGGGGAACAGGGGGCGGCCCCACACCTACGAGCAGTACTTC; D gene: .; J gene: TRBJ2-7; clone size: .; V gene: TRBV21-1
CDR3 protein: CASSELADEQFF; CDR3 DNA: TGTGCCAGTAGCGAACTAGCGGATGAGCAGTTCTTC; D gene: TRBD2; J gene: TRBJ2-1; clone size: .; V gene: TRBV19
CDR3 protein: CASRAGGKNEAFF; CDR3 DNA: TGTGCCAGCAGGGCAGGGGGCAAAAATGAAGCTTTCTTT; D gene: TRBD1; J gene: TRBJ1-1; clone size: .; V gene: TRBV28
CDR3 protein: CASSDSGKLIDEQFF; CDR3 DNA: TGTGCCAGCAGCGATAGCGGGAAACTTATCGATGAGCAGTTCTTC; D gene: TRBD2; J gene: TRBJ2-1; clone size: few; V gene: TRBV9
CDR3 protein: CASRGQGFDEQFF; CDR3 DNA: TGTGCCAGCAGAGGACAGGGGTTTGATGAGCAGTTCTTC; D gene: TRBD1; J gene: TRBJ2-1; clone size: .; V gene: TRBV6-5
CDR3 protein: CASSLGTYGGNQPQHF; CDR3 DNA: TGTGCCAGCAGCTTAGGAACATACGGAGGCAATCAGCCCCAGCATTTT; D gene: .; J gene: TRBJ1-5; clone size: .; V gene: TRBV7-2
CDR3 protein: CASSEHNEQFF; CDR3 DNA: TGTGCCAGCAGCGAGCACAATGAGCAGTTCTTC; D gene: .; J gene: TRBJ2-1; clone size: .; V gene: TRBV9
CDR3 protein: CASSLVHQGNPLTNTEAFF; CDR3 DNA: TGTGCCAGCAGCTTAGTTCATCAGGGAAACCCCTTAACAAACACTGAAGCTTTCTTT; D gene: .; J gene: TRBJ1-1; clone size: .; V gene: TRBV11-2
CDR3 protein: CAWRQQGRNYGYTF; CDR3 DNA: TGTGCCTGGCGCCAACAGGGCCGAAACTATGGCTACACCTTC; D gene: .; J gene: TRBJ1-2; clone size: .; V gene: TRBV30
CDR3 protein: CASSLAASGAYSSYNEQFF; CDR3 DNA: TGTGCCAGCAGCTTAGCGGCTAGCGGGGCCTACAGCTCCTACAATGAGCAGTTCTTC; D gene: TRBD2; J gene: TRBJ2-1; clone size: .; V gene: TRBV7-2
CDR3 protein: CAWSGSIQETQYF; CDR3 DNA: TGTGCCTGGAGTGGGAGCATCCAAGAGACCCAGTACTTC; D gene: .; J gene: TRBJ2-5; clone size: .; V gene: TRBV30